One sample yielded the 10 T cell receptor beta chains listed below, sequenced in a study of blood T cell repertoires in COVID-19. Assay used: immunoSEQ multiplex PCR; TCRdb lists only in-frame clones, some missing. The sample gives 300,000 to 400,000 clones, 89% of which show up once; roughly 5% is in the top ten. The sequenced material came from PBMCs or T cells enriched from blood (not recorded which). The receptors were sampled from a man aged 60 to 75 who had recovered from COVID-19.

V and J are TRBV2 and TRBJ1-2; D not certain. Germline CDR1 and CDR2: SNHLY and FYNNEI. V gave up 3 bases and J gave up 10 bases, with 12 bases separating them. The CDR3 covers 12 residues. The CDR3 protein is CASSESDVDYTF. The CDR3 DNA reads as TGTGCCAGCAGTGAGAGCGACGTGGACTACACCTTC.

V and J are TRBV7-9 and TRBJ1-1; D not certain. The germline CDR1 and CDR2 sequences are SEHNR and FQNEAQ (reference sequence). The germline V and J ends were trimmed by 5 bases and 0 bases, with 13 bases remaining between them. The CDR3 runs to 15 residues. CDR3 in DNA: TGTGCCAGCAGCCCCCCGGGGAACATGAACACTGAAGCTTTCTTT. This encodes CASSPPGNMNTEAFF.

The chain carries TRBV7-3 and TRBJ2-7; 10 nucleotides align to TRBD1. Unmatched junction bases numbered 2, after V lost 4 bases and J lost 2 bases. The CDR3 is made up of 14 amino acids. Germline CDR1 is SGHTA and CDR2 is FQGTGA. The CDR3 DNA is TGTGCCAGCAGCTCGGGACAGGGGCCCTACGAGCAGTACTTC. Translation gives CASSSGQGPYEQYF. Filled out from reference TRBV7-3 and TRBJ2-7, the complete variable domain reads GAGVSQTPSNKVTEKGKYVELRCDPISGHTALYWYRQSLGQGPEFLIYFQGTGAADDSGLPNDRFFAVRPEGSVSTLKIQRTERGDSAVYLCASSSGQGPYEQYFGPGTRLTVT.

The chain combines TRBV5-7 with TRBJ1-3; TRBD1 is a possible D gene (5 bases). TRBV5-7 is designated an ORF whose function remains uncertain. V lost 7 bases to trimming and J lost 4 bases, with 12 bases between them. The CDR3 length is 13 residues. In DNA, the CDR3 is TGTGCCAGCCCTTTAGGGGTCGGAAACACCATATATTTT. Amino acid sequence: CASPLGVGNTIYF.

This chain links TRBV2 with TRBJ1-4; D may be TRBD1 (6 bases). Deletions cut 1 base from V and 7 bases from J, with 10 bases between. The CDR3 has 14 amino acids. From germline, CDR1 is SNHLY and CDR2 FYNNEI. The CDR3 DNA sequence: TGTGCCAGCAGTGAAGGGGGGCGGAGTGAAAAACTGTTTTTT. It is translated as CASSEGGRSEKLFF.

The V and J genes are TRBV3-1 (or the pseudogene TRBV3-2) and TRBJ1-5, with TRBD1 matching over 7 bases. Trimming cost V 1 base and J 6 bases; bases outside gene matches: 3. The CDR3 runs to 14 residues. Germline CDR1 reads LGHDT; CDR2 reads YNNKEL (reference sequence). The CDR3 DNA is TGTGCCAGCAGCCAAGCGGACAGGCGTCAGCCCCAGCATTTT. Translating it yields CASSQADRRQPQHF.

In its sample, this clone was seen once. J is TRBJ2-3 and V is TRBV29-1, with D uncertain. The CDR3 contains 14 residues. The germline gives CDR1 SQVTM, CDR2 ANQGSEA. Deletions cut 3 bases from V and 0 bases from J, with 10 bases between. The CDR3 reads CSVEGQVSTDTQYF. CDR3 bases: TGCAGCGTTGAGGGTCAGGTTAGCACAGATACGCAGTATTTT.

This chain connects TRBV6-1 to TRBJ1-2, with D possibly being TRBD1 (5 bases). Germline V gene data show CDR1 as MNHNS and CDR2 as SASEGT. Deletions cut 3 bases from V and 0 bases from J, with 14 bases between. The CDR3 is 16 residues long. The CDR3 DNA sequence: TGTGCCAGCAGTGATAATGACAGACCAACTAACTATGGCTACACCTTC. Translated: CASSDNDRPTNYGYTF.

The chain joins TRBV25-1 to TRBJ1-1; D is unresolved. The V and J ends lost 7 bases and 2 bases respectively, with 11 bases between them. Looked up from germline, CDR1 is MGHDK and CDR2 is SYGVNS. This CDR3 comprises 13 residues. The CDR3 DNA follows: TGTGCCAGCACGATGGGCCACAACACTGAAGCTTTCTTT. Amino acid sequence: CASTMGHNTEAFF.

The gene calls are TRBV10-2 and TRBJ1-1; perhaps TRBD1 as D (5 bases). The V and J ends lost 6 bases and 2 bases respectively, with 16 bases between them. Germline CDR1 and CDR2: WSHSY and SAAADI. The CDR3 runs 15 residues. CDR3 coding DNA: TGCGCCAGCAGAGAAAGGGGCCAACACAACACTGAAGCTTTCTTT. It specifies CASRERGQHNTEAFF.